These 5 T cell receptor beta chains were sequenced from one sample in a study of identical twins. TCRdb analysed the 5' RACE reads with MiXCR anew, one entry per CDR3 protein. The data contain some 330,000 distinct CDR3 sequences, approximately 10% of them singletons. Sequencing input: naive T cells sorted from blood. The receptors here all came from a woman aged 45-60 years in good health.

Only a few counts were recorded for this clonotype. This chain links TRBV2 with TRBJ2-1; D might be TRBD2 (6 bases). The CDR3 loop spans 13 amino acids. Germline CDR1 SNHLY, CDR2 FYNNEI. V lost 8 bases to trimming and J lost 9 bases, with 17 bases between them. CDR3 nucleotide sequence: TGTGCCAGCCTCTCGGGAGATCTGGGTGAGCAGTTCTTC. Its protein is CASLSGDLGEQFF.

V and J are TRBV18 and TRBJ1-2, with 8 positions matching TRBD1. Trimming took 3 bases from V and 4 from J; bases not matched to a gene: 7. The CDR3 runs 15 residues. Germline V gene data show CDR1 as KGHSH and CDR2 as LQKENI. CDR3 sequence reads: CASSPKQGEGYGYTF. For the CDR3, the DNA is TGTGCCAGCTCACCGAAACAGGGGGAGGGCTATGGCTACACCTTC.

This clonotype was picked up one time. The junction departs from germline at one end; a sequencing error may be responsible. This sequence joins TRBV7-9 and TRBJ1-1; D is unresolved. In germline, CDR1 is SEHNR, CDR2 FQNEAQ (reference sequence). There are 14 residues in the CDR3. The CDR3 spells CVSSPGRLQGEAFF. The CDR3 DNA reads TGTGTCAGCAGTCCCGGACGACTTCAAGGTGAAGCTTTCTTT.

This clonotype was seen many times. J is TRBJ1-5 and V is TRBV7-9, with a weak D call TRBD1 (5 bases). From germline, CDR1 is SEHNR and CDR2 FQNEAQ (reference sequence). V dropped 4 bases and J dropped 6 bases, with 16 bases sitting between them. The CDR3 contains 15 residues. This CDR3 is CASSSGTMGVQPQHF. Written as DNA, the CDR3 is TGTGCCAGCAGCTCAGGAACTATGGGGGTTCAGCCCCAGCATTTT.

This clonotype was seen repeatedly, ten times or more. This chain links TRBV5-1 with TRBJ2-7; TRBD2 matches 10 bases. V lost 2 bases and J lost 4; bases outside the gene matches: 6. Germline CDR1 is SGHRS and CDR2 is YFSETQ. This CDR3 has 15 amino acids. CDR3 residues: CASSFPGTSVYEQYF. In nucleotides, the CDR3 is TGCGCCAGCAGCTTCCCCGGGACTAGCGTGTACGAGCAGTACTTC.